Given below is one T cell receptor (beta chain) in context. Its antigen is not yet known. It has no much larger one-base neighbor in the sample; base qualities were not kept. TCRbeta CDR3 regions were amplified from genomic DNA using the immunoSEQ Assay, a bias-controlled multiplex PCR. Per the original workflow: The number of nucleated cells in each sample was estimated from the amplification of reference gene primers within the assay. To quantify the absolute abundance of each unique TCRbeta CDR3 rearrangement, sequence reads were collapsed and filtered. For each sample, productive Simpson clonality was calculated as the square root of Simpson's diversity index across productive rearrangements. TCRdb carries this immuneACCESS record with in-frame sequences only. Its versions omit some clonotypes, under half of them owing to an unresolved V gene in the studies checked, with the rest unexplained. V and J calls and clone size are those listed in that table; D and trimming were worked out from the DNA. This sample comprises roughly 280,000 clones, about 88% of them detected only once. In total, the top ten clones hold 3.6% of the sample.

Each collaborating institution followed its own protocols to collect whole blood in K2EDTA tubes. For TCRbeta analysis, collaborators shipped samples as frozen whole blood, isolated PBMCs, or DNA extracted from either of those sample types. The record originates from a study of blood T cell repertoires in COVID-19 (TCRdb year 2020). Looking at the study overall: Samples covering the acute and convalescent phases of COVID-19 were provided by collaborators in the United States, Italy and Spain. The prospective study material was composed of cDNA or gDNA derived from T cells, B-cell-depleted T cells, or PBMCs. The dataset comprised deeply sampled blood TCRbeta repertoires from subjects exposed to, actively infected with, or recovered from COVID-19. A freely available public database, intended as a resource for researchers studying the immune response to SARS-CoV-2, is where the repertoires were released. Samples were obtained from the ongoing ImmuneRACE study (first 160 participants) and from 1,254 subjects provided by 6 global collaborators. A de-identified subject ID, COVID-19 status, age in years and sex were almost always included in the sample metadata. HLA class I and class II types, where available, came from metadata supplied by the sample provider rather than from assay-based typing. Points the paper makes about the study in general: The amount of clinical and demographic metadata varied by source and participant and was provided uncurated.

V gives up 4 bases and J gives up 4 bases, and the segment between their germline ends measures 19 bases. The germline V gene encodes CDR1 SEHNR and CDR2 FQNEAQ (reference sequence). CDR3 length: 16 amino acids, cysteine to phenylalanine. This entry keeps only the CDR3 DNA: 48 bases, framed from base 1. The clonotype comes from a man aged 18 to 29 with active or convalescent COVID-19. The sample taken for sequencing was peripheral blood. Recombination joined TRBV7-9 with TRBJ1-2, with the D gene uncertain. The CDR3 protein sequence reads: CASSSYLDWTAYGYTF. In nucleotide form, the sequence is TGTGCCAGCAGCTCATATTTGGACTGGACCGCCTATGGCTACACCTTC.